Listed here are 18 T cell receptor beta chains from one sample, sequenced in a study of identical twins (dated by TCRdb to the mid-2010s). The method was 5' RACE. Data came from an Illumina HiSeq 2000. Through fastp at Q25 and MiXCR, TCRdb rebuilt clones from the public reads, retaining in-frame beta chains. Rows are combined by CDR3 protein, so each entry shows the most common genes and DNA. Within this sample are a few hundred thousand distinct CDR3 sequences, with about 8.9% of them counted one time only. The ten largest clones represent less than 4% of the sample. The same specimen was also included in a second study, on yellow fever vaccine responses in identical twins.

The sequenced sample consisted of CD8+ T cells sorted from blood. All receptors derive from a woman under 30 in good health.

The rearrangement uses TRBV4-3 and TRBJ2-3; 7 nucleotides agree with TRBD2. Trimming cost V 4 bases and J 2 bases; bases outside gene matches: 6. The CDR3 extends over 15 amino acids. The V gene's germline CDR1 is LGHNA and CDR2 YSLEER. The CDR3 DNA sequence: TGCGCCAGCAGCCCCCTGGGGACTACCACAGATACGCAGTATTTT. It is translated as CASSPLGTTTDTQYF.

This clonotype appeared a few times. The chain uses TRBV9 and TRBJ2-7; TRBD2 matches 8 bases. Germline V gives CDR1 SGDLS, CDR2 YYNGEE. V was clipped by 5 bases and J by 7 bases; unmatched bases: 11. This CDR3 is built from 14 residues. The CDR3 DNA reads TGTGCCAGCAGGAGAGATAGCGGGACGGGAGAGCAGTACTTC. Translating it yields CASRRDSGTGEQYF.

The CDR3 DNA reads TGTGCCAGCAGAGGGACTAGCGAGACAGGCGGTGAGCAGTTCTTC. Translated, it gives CASRGTSETGGEQFF. V usage is TRBV2 and J usage is TRBJ2-1; 10 bases align to TRBD2. This CDR3 has 15 amino acids. V was clipped by 6 bases and J by 9 bases; unmatched bases: 11. CDR1 SNHLY and CDR2 FYNNEI come from the germline V gene.

V is TRBV7-9 and J is TRBJ2-3; 7 bases line up with TRBD2. The CDR3 extends over 16 amino acids. CDR1 SEHNR and CDR2 FQNEAQ come from the germline V gene (reference sequence). Unmatched junction bases numbered 10, after V lost 6 bases and J lost 1 base. The CDR3 loop reads CASSYEGLVGTDTQYF. In nucleotides, the CDR3 is TGTGCCAGCAGTTACGAAGGACTAGTGGGCACAGATACGCAGTATTTT.

The chain carries TRBV5-5 and TRBJ2-5; D may be TRBD2 (6 bases). V was pared by 1 base and J by 1 base, with 11 bases between. Germline values: CDR1 SGHKS, CDR2 YYEKEE (reference sequence). The CDR3 is made up of 15 amino acids. CDR3 sequence reads: CASSLSSVLQETQYF. In nucleotides, the CDR3 is TGTGCCAGCAGCTTGTCTAGCGTTCTCCAAGAGACCCAGTACTTC.

The chain is built from TRBV27 and TRBJ2-3; no clear D gene. Trimming stripped 1 base from V and 0 bases from J, with 8 bases between. The CDR3 spans 15 residues. The germline V gene encodes CDR1 MNHEY and CDR2 SMNVEV (reference sequence). The CDR3 sequence is CASSLLRPSTDTQYF. DNA for the CDR3: TGTGCCAGCAGTTTATTACGGCCTAGCACAGATACGCAGTATTTT.

Worth noting for this clonotype: A much bigger clone sits one base away, suggesting this may be a read error. The genes are TRBV4-3 and TRBJ2-1; D gene ambiguous. In germline, CDR1 is LGHNA, CDR2 YSLEER. The CDR3 is made up of 17 amino acids. The chain's CDR3 is CTSSQFIITTLNNEQFF. The DNA of the CDR3 is TGCACCAGCAGCCAATTTATTATCACTACCTTAAACAATGAGCAGTTCTTC.

The V call is TRBV9, the J call TRBJ2-2; the D is unclear. The CDR3 has 12 residues. Germline V gene data show CDR1 as SGDLS and CDR2 as YYNGEE. With 3 bases removed from V and 6 bases from J, the gap between germline ends came to 6 bases. The CDR3, as DNA: TGTGCCAGCAGCGATGAGTCCGGGGAGCTGTTTTTT. It codes for CASSDESGELFF.

The V and J genes are TRBV27 and TRBJ2-7; the D gene could be TRBD1 or TRBD2 (6 bases each). The CDR3 has 14 residues. V lost 4 bases, J lost 4 bases, and 14 bases lay in between. Germline CDR1 is MNHEY and CDR2 is SMNVEV (reference sequence). The CDR3 spells CASSWGAGEYEQYF. As DNA, the CDR3 is TGTGCCAGCAGTTGGGGGGCGGGCGAATACGAGCAGTACTTC.

This clonotype was counted only a few times. The chain combines TRBV2 with TRBJ1-5; D is possibly TRBD1 (6 bases). The germline V gene has CDR1 SNHLY and CDR2 FYNNEI. Trimming took 2 bases from V and 7 from J, leaving 24 bases between them. This CDR3 comprises 18 residues. The CDR3 DNA is TGTGCCAGCAGTGAACTACTGGGGGGCTGGGGATCCACACAGCCCCAGCATTTT. Translated: CASSELLGGWGSTQPQHF.

The J gene is TRBJ2-5, the V gene TRBV5-4; either TRBD1 or TRBD2 may supply D (6 bases each). V shed 4 bases and J shed 1 base, with 20 bases lying between them. CDR1 is SGHNT and CDR2 is YYREEE in the germline V gene (reference sequence). The CDR3 length is 17 residues. The CDR3 spells CASSPAKEQGGQETQYF. The CDR3, as DNA: TGTGCCAGCAGCCCGGCGAAGGAACAGGGAGGCCAAGAGACCCAGTACTTC. Based on the CDR3 plus reference TRBV5-4 and TRBJ2-5, the full variable domain is ETGVTQSPTHLIKTRGQQVTLRCSSQSGHNTVSWYQQALGQGPQFIFQYYREEENGRGNFPPRFSGLQFPNYSSELNVNALELDDSALYLCASSPAKEQGGQETQYFGPGTRLLVL.

The chain carries TRBV30 and TRBJ1-1; D gene unclear. Germline V gives CDR1 GTSNPN, CDR2 SVGIG (reference sequence). Trimming left V 4 bases short and J 6 bases short, with 6 bases between. This CDR3 has 10 residues. In DNA form, the CDR3 reads TGTGCCTGGAAAGGGTCTGAAGCTTTCTTT. It translates to CAWKGSEAFF.

The chain carries TRBV6-2 or TRBV6-3 and TRBJ2-7; weak D call: TRBD1 (5 bases). CDR3 length: 13 amino acids. CDR1 and CDR2 (germline): MNHEY, SVGEGT. V was cut by 6 bases and J by 3 bases, with 12 bases left in between. Here the CDR3 reads CASRATENYEQYF. The CDR3 bases are TGTGCCAGCAGAGCGACAGAGAACTACGAGCAGTACTTC.

Only a few counts were recorded for this clonotype. The chain links TRBV20-1 to TRBJ2-2; 9 bases align to TRBD1. V shed 4 bases and J 4 bases; nucleotides not matched to a gene: 13. The germline CDR1 and CDR2 sequences are DFQATT and SNEGSKA (reference sequence). There are 17 residues in the CDR3. The CDR3, as DNA: TGCAGTGCTATTAACCGGGACAGGGCTGATACCACCGGGGAGCTGTTTTTT. Protein sequence: CSAINRDRADTTGELFF.

This clonotype has ten or more counts. The genes are TRBV4-3 and TRBJ2-3, with D perhaps assigned TRBD1 or TRBD2 (5 bases each). Germline-derived CDR1 and CDR2 are LGHNA and YSLEER. The length of the CDR3 is 13 residues. V was shortened by 4 bases and J by 6 bases, with 11 bases between the two germline ends. The DNA of the CDR3 is TGCGCCAGCAGCCCTGGGGGTATGGATACGCAGTATTTT. It translates to CASSPGGMDTQYF.

In this sample, this clonotype turned up a few times. The chain has TRBV20-1 and TRBJ2-7, with 8 bases lining up with TRBD2. The germline gives CDR1 DFQATT, CDR2 SNEGSKA (reference sequence). The V gene end was trimmed by 2 bases and the J gene end by 4 bases; junction bases not matched to a gene: 4. This CDR3 is 13 amino acids long. This CDR3 reads CSARTSGEYEQYF. The CDR3 coding sequence is TGCAGTGCTAGAACTAGCGGCGAATACGAGCAGTACTTC.

This clonotype was observed many times. The chain uses TRBV5-1 and TRBJ2-4; D not resolved. Germline CDR1 and CDR2: SGHRS and YFSETQ. This CDR3 is 13 amino acids long. Trimming cost V 0 bases and J 5 bases, with 6 bases left between them. The CDR3 loop is CASSLEVENIQYF. The CDR3 DNA reads as TGCGCCAGCAGCTTGGAGGTTGAAAACATTCAGTACTTC.

The chain recombines TRBV7-3 with TRBJ2-1; 8 nucleotides match TRBD2. Germline V lookup: CDR1 SGHTA, CDR2 FQGTGA. The CDR3 spans 14 residues. The V and J ends lost 1 base and 6 bases, in that order; junction bases with no gene match: 2. For the CDR3, the DNA is TGTGCCAGCAGCTTAAGCGGGGGGTTCAATGAGCAGTTCTTC. Translated: CASSLSGGFNEQFF.